The T cell receptor (beta chain) under discussion was sequenced for a study of blood T cell repertoires in COVID-19. Study background: In each case, the material was cDNA or gDNA derived from T cells, B-cell-depleted T cells, or PBMCs.

Followed over time, Seattle patients had been enrolled while infection was active. The CDR3 is 15 amino acids. Trimming took 3 bases from V and 1 from J, leaving 13 bases between them. Germline-derived CDR1 and CDR2 are SGHRS and YFSETQ. In the study's own analysis: Reference gene primer amplification gave estimated nucleated cell counts. Repertoires were generated with immunoSEQ multiplex PCR, while TCRdb's copy carries only in-frame clones and drops some. V and J calls and clone size are those listed in that table; D and trimming were worked out from the DNA. The table has 350,000 to 450,000 clones, around 87% seen once; the top ten hold about 2.3%.

V is TRBV5-1 and J is TRBJ2-5, with D tentatively TRBD2 (5 bases). The sequenced sample consisted of peripheral blood. This clonotype originated in a woman in her fifties or sixties with COVID-19, enrolled during active disease. The CDR3 reads CASSSSGSRQETQYF. The CDR3 DNA follows: TGCGCCAGCAGCTCCTCGGGGAGCCGCCAAGAGACCCAGTACTTC.